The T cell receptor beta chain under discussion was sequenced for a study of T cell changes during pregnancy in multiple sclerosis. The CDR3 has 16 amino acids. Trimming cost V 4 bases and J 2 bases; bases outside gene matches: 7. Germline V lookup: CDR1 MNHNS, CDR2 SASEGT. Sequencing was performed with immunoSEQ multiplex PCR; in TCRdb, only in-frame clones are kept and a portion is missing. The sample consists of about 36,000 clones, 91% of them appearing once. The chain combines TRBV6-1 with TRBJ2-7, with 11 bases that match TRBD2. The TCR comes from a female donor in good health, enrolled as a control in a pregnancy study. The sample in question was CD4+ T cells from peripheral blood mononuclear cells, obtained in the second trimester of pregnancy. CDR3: CASSAGTSGQTYEQYF. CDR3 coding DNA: TGTGCCAGCAGTGCCGGGACTAGCGGCCAGACCTACGAGCAGTACTTC.